Reported below is one TCR beta chain. TCRdb recomputed calls from the reads with MiXCR, one row per CDR3 protein. The sample includes approximately 500,000 distinct CDR3 sequences, around 10% of them seen just once. These data are taken from a study of T cell repertoires in cytomegalovirus infection. This clonotype was obtained from a human donor in good health (CMV status not recorded). Some clones in this sample may be carry-over from other donors' samples. The sequenced sample consisted of PBMCs.

CDR3 coding DNA: TGCAGCGTTGCCTCTAGGACTGGAAACACCATATATTTT. Encoded protein: CSVASRTGNTIYF. This sequence joins TRBV29-1 and TRBJ1-3; D remains ambiguous. Trimming pared 4 bases from V and 2 bases from J, leaving 9 bases between. Germline loops: CDR1 SQVTM, CDR2 ANQGSEA. The CDR3 covers 13 residues.